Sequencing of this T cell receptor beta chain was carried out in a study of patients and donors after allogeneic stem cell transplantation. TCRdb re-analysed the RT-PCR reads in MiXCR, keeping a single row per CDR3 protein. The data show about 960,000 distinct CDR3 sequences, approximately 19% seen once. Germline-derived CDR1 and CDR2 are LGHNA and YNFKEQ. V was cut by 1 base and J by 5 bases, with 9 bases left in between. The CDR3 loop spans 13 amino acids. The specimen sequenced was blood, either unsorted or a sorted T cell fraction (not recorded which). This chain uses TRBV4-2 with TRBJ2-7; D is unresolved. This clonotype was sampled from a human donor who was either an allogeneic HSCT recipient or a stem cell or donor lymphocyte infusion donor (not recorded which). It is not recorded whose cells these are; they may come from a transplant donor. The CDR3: CASSQGGRNEQYF. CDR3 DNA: TGTGCCAGCAGCCAAGGTGGTAGGAACGAGCAGTACTTC.